Following are 14 T cell receptor beta chains from one sample sequenced in a study of STAT3 mutations in large granular lymphocyte leukemia. Findings and caveats of the study: Every T-cell large granular lymphocyte leukemia patient had at least one immunodominant TCR beta clonotype.

Clones were read by immunoSEQ multiplex PCR, and TCRdb kept only the in-frame ones, dropping some. The sample consists of about 1,900 clones, around 60% of them appearing once. Their specific antigens are unknown. The specimen sequenced was peripheral blood mononuclear cells. Receptors originate from a man in his fifties or sixties with T-cell large granular lymphocyte leukemia. Some clones in this sample may be carry-over from other donors' samples.

The chain has TRBV29-1 and TRBJ2-7; D is possibly TRBD1 or TRBD2 (5 bases each). This CDR3 comprises 12 residues. V was cut by 6 bases and J by 7 bases, with 16 bases left in between. Germline-derived CDR1 and CDR2 are SQVTM and ANQGSEA. CDR3 sequence: CSVGEQGREQYF. The CDR3 nucleotides are TGCAGCGTGGGGGAGCAGGGTCGGGAGCAGTACTTC.

This rearrangement joins TRBV6-1 to TRBJ1-5; 7 nucleotides align to TRBD1. Per germline, CDR1 MNHNS and CDR2 SASEGT. The CDR3 is 14 residues long. V dropped 7 bases and J dropped 7; count of bases not matched to a gene: 10. The CDR3 DNA is TGTGCCAGCATCTTGGGGACAGAGAGCCAGCCCCAGCATTTT. This encodes CASILGTESQPQHF.

This chain joins TRBV7-9 and TRBJ2-7; D might be TRBD1 (5 bases). The CDR3 sequence is 16 residues long. Trimming pared 4 bases from V and 1 base from J, leaving 17 bases between. CDR1 is SEHNR and CDR2 is FQNEAQ in the germline V gene (reference sequence). CDR3 coding DNA: TGTGCCAGCAGCTCTACAGTTTTACAGGATTCCTACGAGCAGTACTTC. This sequence encodes CASSSTVLQDSYEQYF. The variable domain in full, completed from reference TRBV7-9 and TRBJ2-7, reads DTGVSQNPRHKITKRGQNVTFRCDPISEHNRLYWYRQTLGQGPEFLTYFQNEAQLEKSRLLSDRFSAERPKGSFSTLEIQRTEQGDSAMYLCASSSTVLQDSYEQYFGPGTRLTVT.

The chain joins TRBV5-1 to TRBJ2-7; 10 bases are a match to TRBD1. The ends lost 4 bases at V and 5 bases at J; junction bases unmatched: 3. Germline V gene sequence: CDR1 SGHRS, CDR2 YFSETQ. The CDR3 covers 13 residues. The CDR3 region has the DNA TGCGCCAGCAGCCGGGACAGGGGCCACGAGCAGTACTTC. It translates to CASSRDRGHEQYF.

V and J are TRBV7-2 and TRBJ1-5, with 8 bases fitting TRBD1. Trimming removed 4 bases from V and 7 bases from J; junction bases left unmatched: 6. Germline V gene sequence: CDR1 SGHTA, CDR2 FQGNSA. CDR3 size: 14 residues. The CDR3 reads CASSSDGTGQPQHF. Here the CDR3 DNA reads TGTGCCAGCAGCTCCGACGGGACAGGACAGCCCCAGCATTTT.

This clone was recorded only once. The J gene is TRBJ1-5, the V gene TRBV28; no firm D call. Trimming pared 9 bases from V and 2 bases from J, leaving 17 bases between. From germline, CDR1 is MDHEN and CDR2 SYDVKM. The CDR3 contains 15 residues. The CDR3 bases are TGTGCCAGTTACAGAACTAGTTCCGGCAATCAGCCCCAGCATTTT. It specifies CASYRTSSGNQPQHF. The whole variable domain, remainder taken from reference TRBV28 and TRBJ1-5, is DVKVTQSSRYLVKRTGEKVFLECVQDMDHENMFWYRQDPGLGLRLIYFSYDVKMKEKGDIPEGYSVSREKKERFSLILESASTNQTSMYLCASYRTSSGNQPQHFGDGTRLSIL.

The V gene is TRBV5-4, the J gene TRBJ2-7, with 9 bases fitting TRBD2. The V and J ends lost 4 bases and 3 bases, in that order; junction bases with no gene match: 11. Looked up from germline, CDR1 is SGHNT and CDR2 is YYREEE (reference sequence). The CDR3 sequence is 16 residues long. DNA for the CDR3: TGTGCCAGCAGCCCGGGAGGAGCGGGAGGAAACTACGAGCAGTACTTC. It translates to CASSPGGAGGNYEQYF.

The chain couples TRBV6-1 to TRBJ1-4; no clear D gene. Germline V CDR1 and CDR2: MNHNS, SASEGT. This CDR3 spans 14 amino acids. The V gene lost 4 bases and the J gene lost 13 bases, with 19 bases spanning the gap. The CDR3 region is CASSAGRKVSGLFF. The CDR3 nucleotides read TGTGCCAGCAGTGCGGGGAGGAAAGTCTCTGGACTGTTTTTT.

This sequence joins TRBV25-1 and TRBJ1-2; D possibly corresponds to TRBD1 (6 bases). CDR3 length: 14 amino acids. V was clipped by 4 bases and J by 4 bases, with 13 bases between them. The germline CDR1 and CDR2 sequences are MGHDK and SYGVNS. CDR3 sequence (DNA): TGTGCCAGCAGTGGTGCAGGGGCGGGCTATGGCTACACCTTC. Translating it yields CASSGAGAGYGYTF.

J is TRBJ2-1 and V is TRBV5-1; D unclear. The CDR3 extends over 15 amino acids. Trimming took off 5 bases at V and 0 bases at J, with 12 bases between the two ends. Germline CDR1 and CDR2: SGHRS and YFSETQ. The CDR3 loop reads CASRLLGSSYNEQFF. CDR3 nucleotide sequence: TGCGCCAGCAGGCTCTTAGGTAGCTCCTACAATGAGCAGTTCTTC.

This clone was detected a few times. V usage is TRBV5-1 and J usage is TRBJ1-2, with 11 positions matching TRBD1. The V and J ends lost 4 bases and 12 bases, in that order; junction bases with no gene match: 5. This CDR3 region has 12 residues. Germline CDR1 and CDR2: SGHRS and YFSETQ. CDR3 sequence (DNA): TGCGCCAGCAGCATCGGACAGGGGGCCGACACCTTC. This encodes CASSIGQGADTF.

V usage is TRBV5-1 and J usage is TRBJ2-5; the D gene is possibly TRBD1 (7 bases). Trimming cost V 4 bases and J 3 bases, with 13 bases left between them. This CDR3 spans 14 amino acids. Germline V CDR1 and CDR2: SGHRS, YFSETQ. CDR3 DNA: TGCGCCAGCAGCCTCGGAGGGGGCGAAGAGACCCAGTACTTC. Residues: CASSLGGGEETQYF.

The rearrangement links TRBV4-1 to TRBJ2-3; 7 bases map to TRBD1. Germline V gene data show CDR1 as MGHRA and CDR2 as YSYEKL. V lost 5 bases, J lost 2 bases, and 10 bases stayed unmatched. The CDR3 runs to 16 residues. The CDR3 sequence is CASSNRQGSPTDTQYF. Written as DNA, the CDR3 is TGCGCCAGCAGCAACAGACAGGGAAGCCCCACAGATACGCAGTATTTT.

By its share, this clone is large (0.1 to 1%). The V call is TRBV7-2, the J call TRBJ2-7; unclear D gene. V lost 1 base to trimming and J lost 2 bases, with 9 bases between them. CDR3 length equals 14 residues. Germline CDR1 reads SGHTA; CDR2 reads FQGNSA. The CDR3 loop is CASSLVLSTYEQYF. CDR3 DNA: TGTGCCAGCAGCTTAGTGCTCTCCACCTACGAGCAGTACTTC.